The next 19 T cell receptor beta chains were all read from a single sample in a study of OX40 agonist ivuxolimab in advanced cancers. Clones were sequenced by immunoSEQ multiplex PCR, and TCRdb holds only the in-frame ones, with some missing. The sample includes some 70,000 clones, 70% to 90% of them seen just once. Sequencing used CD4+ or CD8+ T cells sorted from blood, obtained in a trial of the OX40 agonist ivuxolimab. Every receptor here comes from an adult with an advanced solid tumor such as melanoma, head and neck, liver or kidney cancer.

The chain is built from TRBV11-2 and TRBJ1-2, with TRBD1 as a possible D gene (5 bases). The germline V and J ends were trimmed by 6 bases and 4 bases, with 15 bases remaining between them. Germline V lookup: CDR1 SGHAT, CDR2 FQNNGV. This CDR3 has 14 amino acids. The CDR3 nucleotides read TGTGCCAGCAGTGCAGGGATCAGTCTCTATGGCTACACCTTC. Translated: CASSAGISLYGYTF. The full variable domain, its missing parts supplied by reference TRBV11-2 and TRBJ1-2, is EAGVAQSPRYKIIEKRQSVAFWCNPISGHATLYWYQQILGQGPKLLIQFQNNGVVDDSQLPKDRFSAERLKGVDSTLKIQPAKLEDSAVYLCASSAGISLYGYTFGSGTRLTVV.

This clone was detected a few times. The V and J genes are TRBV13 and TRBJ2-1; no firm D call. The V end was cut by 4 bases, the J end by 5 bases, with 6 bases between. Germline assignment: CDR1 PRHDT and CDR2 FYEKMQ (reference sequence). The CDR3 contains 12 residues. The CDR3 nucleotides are TGTGCCAGCAGCTCCATGGACAATGAGCAGTTCTTC. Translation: CASSSMDNEQFF.

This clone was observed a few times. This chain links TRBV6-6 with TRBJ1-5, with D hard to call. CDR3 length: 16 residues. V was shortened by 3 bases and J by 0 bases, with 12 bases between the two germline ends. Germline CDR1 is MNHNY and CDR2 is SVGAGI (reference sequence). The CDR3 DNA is TGTGCCAGCAGTTATAATCGGGAGTATAGCAATCAGCCCCAGCATTTT. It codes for CASSYNREYSNQPQHF.

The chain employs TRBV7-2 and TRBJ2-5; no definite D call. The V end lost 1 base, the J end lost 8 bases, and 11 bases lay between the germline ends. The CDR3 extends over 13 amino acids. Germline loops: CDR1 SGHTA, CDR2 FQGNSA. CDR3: CASSLGSRDTQYF. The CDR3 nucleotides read TGTGCCAGCAGCTTAGGGAGCCGAGATACCCAGTACTTC.

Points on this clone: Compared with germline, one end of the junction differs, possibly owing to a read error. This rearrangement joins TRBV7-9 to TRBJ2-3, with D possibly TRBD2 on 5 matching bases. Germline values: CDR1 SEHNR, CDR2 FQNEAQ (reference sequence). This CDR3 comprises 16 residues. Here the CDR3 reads CASSLASGTGTDTQYF. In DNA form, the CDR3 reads TGTGCCAGCAGCCTAGCCTCGGGCACTGGGACAGATACGCAGTATTTT.

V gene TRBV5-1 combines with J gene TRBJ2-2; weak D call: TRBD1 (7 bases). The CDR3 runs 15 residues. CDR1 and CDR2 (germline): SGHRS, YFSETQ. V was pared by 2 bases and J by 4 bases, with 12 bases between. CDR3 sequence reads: CASSLGGGGTGELFF. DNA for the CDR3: TGCGCCAGCAGCTTAGGAGGGGGCGGCACCGGGGAGCTGTTTTTT.

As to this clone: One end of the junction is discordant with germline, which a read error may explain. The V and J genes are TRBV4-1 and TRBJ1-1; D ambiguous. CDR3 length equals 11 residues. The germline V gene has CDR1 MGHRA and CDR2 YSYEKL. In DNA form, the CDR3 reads TGTGCCAGCGCACTAAACACTGAAGCTTTCTTT. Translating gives CASALNTEAFF.

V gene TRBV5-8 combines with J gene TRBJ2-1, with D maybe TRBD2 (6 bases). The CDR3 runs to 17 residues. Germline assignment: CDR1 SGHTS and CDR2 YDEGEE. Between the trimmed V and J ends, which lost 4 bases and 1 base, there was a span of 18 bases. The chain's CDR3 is CASSPGGTSVSYNEQFF. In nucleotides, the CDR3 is TGTGCCAGCAGCCCCGGGGGAACGTCAGTGTCCTACAATGAGCAGTTCTTC.

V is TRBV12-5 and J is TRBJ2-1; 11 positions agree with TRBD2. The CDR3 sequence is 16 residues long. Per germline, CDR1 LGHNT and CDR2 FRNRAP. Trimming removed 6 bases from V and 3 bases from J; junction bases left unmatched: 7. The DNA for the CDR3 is TGTGCTAGTGGGGGGACTAGCGGAGTTGACTACAATGAGCAGTTCTTC. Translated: CASGGTSGVDYNEQFF. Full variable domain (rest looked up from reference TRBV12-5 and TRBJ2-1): DARVTQTPRHKVTEMGQEVTMRCQPILGHNTVFWYRQTMMQGLELLAYFRNRAPLDDSGMPKDRFSAEMPDATLATLKIQPSEPRDSAVYFCASGGTSGVDYNEQFFGPGTRLTVL.

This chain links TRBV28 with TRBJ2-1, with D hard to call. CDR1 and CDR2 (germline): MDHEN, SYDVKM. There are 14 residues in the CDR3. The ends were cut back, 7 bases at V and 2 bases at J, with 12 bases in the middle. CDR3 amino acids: CASITSIAYNEQFF. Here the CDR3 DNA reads TGTGCCAGCATCACCTCCATAGCCTACAATGAGCAGTTCTTC.

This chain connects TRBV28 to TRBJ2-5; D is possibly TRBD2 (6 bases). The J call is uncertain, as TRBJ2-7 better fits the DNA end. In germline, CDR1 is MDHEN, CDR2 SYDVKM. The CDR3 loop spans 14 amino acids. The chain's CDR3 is CASSPGGNRYEQYF. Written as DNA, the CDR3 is TGTGCCAGCAGTCCCGGAGGGAACCGCTACGAGCAGTACTTC.

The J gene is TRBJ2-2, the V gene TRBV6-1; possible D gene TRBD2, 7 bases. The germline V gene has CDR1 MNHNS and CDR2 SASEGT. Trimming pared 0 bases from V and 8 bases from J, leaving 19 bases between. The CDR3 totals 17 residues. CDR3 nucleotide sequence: TGTGCCAGCAGTGAAGCACAGGGACTATACGCCCGGGGGGAGCTGTTTTTT. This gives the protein CASSEAQGLYARGELFF.

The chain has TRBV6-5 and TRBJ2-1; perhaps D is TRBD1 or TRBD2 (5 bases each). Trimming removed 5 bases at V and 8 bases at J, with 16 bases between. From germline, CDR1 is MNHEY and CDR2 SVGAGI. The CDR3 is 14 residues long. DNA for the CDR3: TGTGCCAGCAGTCCCATCCGAGGGGTGTATGAGCAGTTCTTC. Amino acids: CASSPIRGVYEQFF.

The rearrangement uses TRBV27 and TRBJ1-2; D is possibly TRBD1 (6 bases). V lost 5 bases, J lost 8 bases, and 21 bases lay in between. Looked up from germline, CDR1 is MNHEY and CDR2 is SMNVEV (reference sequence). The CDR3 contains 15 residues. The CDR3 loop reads CASSPMGGPPLGYTF. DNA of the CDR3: TGTGCCAGCAGTCCTATGGGGGGGCCCCCTCTCGGCTACACCTTC.

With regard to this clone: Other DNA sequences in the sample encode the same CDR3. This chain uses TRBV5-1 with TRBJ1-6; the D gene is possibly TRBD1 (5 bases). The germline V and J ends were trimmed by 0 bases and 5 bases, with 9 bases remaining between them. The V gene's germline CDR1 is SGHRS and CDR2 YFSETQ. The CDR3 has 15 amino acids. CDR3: CASSLGRGDNSPLHF. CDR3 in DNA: TGCGCCAGCAGCTTGGGTCGGGGGGATAATTCACCCCTCCACTTT.

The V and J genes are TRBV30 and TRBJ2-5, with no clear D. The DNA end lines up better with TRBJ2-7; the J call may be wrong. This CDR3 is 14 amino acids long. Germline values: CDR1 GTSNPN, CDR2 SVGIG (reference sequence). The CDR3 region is CAWNPPSRLGEQYF. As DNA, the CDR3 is TGTGCCTGGAATCCCCCATCCCGACTGGGCGAGCAGTACTTC.

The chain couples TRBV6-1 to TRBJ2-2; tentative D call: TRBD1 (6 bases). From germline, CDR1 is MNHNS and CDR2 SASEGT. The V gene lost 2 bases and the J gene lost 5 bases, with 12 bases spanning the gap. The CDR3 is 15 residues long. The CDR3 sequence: CASSEIHRATGELFF. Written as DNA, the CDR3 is TGTGCCAGCAGTGAAATCCACAGGGCGACCGGGGAGCTGTTTTTT.

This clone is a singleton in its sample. In DNA form, the CDR3 reads TGTGCCAGCAGTTACGAGGAGCACTATGGCTACACCTTC. Translated: CASSYEEHYGYTF. The rearrangement links TRBV6-6 to TRBJ1-2; D gene uncertain. Deletions cut 2 bases from V and 3 bases from J, with 7 bases between. Germline V gives CDR1 MNHNY, CDR2 SVGAGI (reference sequence). The CDR3 is 13 residues long.

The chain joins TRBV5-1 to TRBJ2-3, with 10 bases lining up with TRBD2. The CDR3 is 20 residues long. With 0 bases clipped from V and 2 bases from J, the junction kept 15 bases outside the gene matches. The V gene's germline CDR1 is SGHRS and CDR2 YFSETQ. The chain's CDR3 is CASSLGASIGLAVITDTQYF. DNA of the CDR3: TGCGCCAGCAGCTTGGGTGCGTCCATTGGACTAGCGGTGATCACAGATACGCAGTATTTT.